The TCR beta chain under discussion was sequenced for a study of blood T cell repertoires in COVID-19. The overall study: The origin of the acute and convalescent COVID-19 samples was the United States, Italy and Spain.

This CDR3 comprises 15 residues. The germline V and J ends were trimmed by 1 base and 4 bases, with 11 bases remaining between them. Germline V gene lookup returns CDR1 SEHNR and CDR2 FQNEAQ (reference sequence). Sequencing was performed with immunoSEQ multiplex PCR; in TCRdb, only in-frame clones are kept and a portion is missing. Seen here are 130,000 or so clones, over 75% observed once, and the top ten hold more than 9%. The genes are TRBV7-9 and TRBJ2-1; no definite D call. The sequenced sample consisted of peripheral blood. The clonotype comes from a man aged 60-69 years with active or convalescent COVID-19. As DNA, the CDR3 is TGTGCCAGCAGCTTAGTCTTATTAGTTTACAATGAGCAGTTCTTC. It is translated as CASSLVLLVYNEQFF.